These T cell receptor beta chains were read from a single sample in a study of CD8 T cells in ankylosing spondylitis. TCRdb called the 5' RACE reads again in MiXCR, with one record for every CDR3 protein. The table includes over 700,000 distinct CDR3 sequences, around 20% detected once. Sequencing input: blood, either unsorted or a sorted T cell fraction (not recorded which). Every receptor here comes from a male donor with ankylosing spondylitis. Each CDR3 is given with its conserved first and last residue. A D gene is named only where the DNA matches it firmly. Clone size, where shown, is once, few, many, or a class for clones that have expanded.

D gene: -; clone size: few; J gene: TRBJ2-7; V gene: TRBV4-2; CDR3 protein: CASSLSLPPGEAREQYF; CDR3 DNA: TGTGCCAGCAGCTTAAGTCTCCCCCCGGGAGAGGCTAGAGAGCAGTACTTC
D gene: -; clone size: few; J gene: TRBJ1-5; V gene: TRBV11-1; CDR3 protein: CASSLGSWDISGNQPQHF; CDR3 DNA: TGTGCCAGCAGCTTAGGTAGTTGGGACATATCGGGCAATCAGCCCCAGCATTTT
D gene: -; clone size: few; J gene: TRBJ2-5; V gene: TRBV4-2; CDR3 protein: CASSQEGAGEETQYF; CDR3 DNA: TGTGCCAGCAGCCAAGAGGGGGCGGGAGAAGAGACCCAGTACTTC
D gene: TRBD1; clone size: -; J gene: TRBJ1-1; V gene: TRBV4-1; CDR3 protein: CASSQPGQPDTEAFF; CDR3 DNA: TGCGCCAGCAGCCAACCGGGACAGCCGGACACTGAAGCTTTCTTT
D gene: -; clone size: -; J gene: TRBJ1-1; V gene: TRBV7-9; CDR3 protein: CASSFDNPSSEAFF; CDR3 DNA: TGTGCCAGCAGCTTTGACAATCCGTCCAGTGAAGCTTTCTTT
D gene: -; clone size: -; J gene: TRBJ2-5; V gene: TRBV29-1; CDR3 protein: CSVEGSGETQYF; CDR3 DNA: TGCAGCGTTGAAGGGAGTGGGGAGACCCAGTACTTC
D gene: -; clone size: few; J gene: TRBJ2-7; V gene: TRBV24-1; CDR3 protein: CATSDFGGRLYF; CDR3 DNA: TGTGCCACCAGTGATTTTGGGGGGAGGCTGTACTTC
D gene: -; clone size: -; J gene: TRBJ2-1; V gene: TRBV7-8; CDR3 protein: CASSSGGPVYNEQFF; CDR3 DNA: TGTGCCAGCAGCTCCGGGGGGCCGGTCTACAATGAGCAGTTCTTC
D gene: TRBD1; clone size: -; J gene: TRBJ1-1; V gene: TRBV2; CDR3 protein: CASRRQGGKNTEAFF; CDR3 DNA: TGTGCCAGCAGGAGACAGGGAGGGAAGAACACTGAAGCTTTCTTT
D gene: -; clone size: -; J gene: TRBJ2-1; V gene: TRBV5-1; CDR3 protein: CASSLGYNNEQFF; CDR3 DNA: TGCGCCAGCAGCTTGGGATACAACAATGAGCAGTTCTTC
D gene: -; clone size: few; J gene: TRBJ2-7; V gene: TRBV10-3; CDR3 protein: CAISESAGPYEQYF; CDR3 DNA: TGTGCCATCAGTGAGTCGGCGGGACCCTACGAGCAGTACTTC
D gene: -; clone size: many; J gene: TRBJ1-1; V gene: TRBV29-1; CDR3 protein: CSVEEGFNEAFF; CDR3 DNA: TGCAGCGTTGAAGAGGGTTTTAATGAAGCTTTCTTT
D gene: -; clone size: few; J gene: TRBJ1-6; V gene: TRBV6-1; CDR3 protein: CASSGLTSYNSPLHF; CDR3 DNA: TGTGCCAGCAGTGGTCTAACCTCCTATAATTCACCCCTCCACTTT
D gene: -; clone size: few; J gene: TRBJ1-5; V gene: TRBV20-1; CDR3 protein: CSAREGGGNQPQHF; CDR3 DNA: TGCAGTGCTAGGGAGGGGGGAGGCAATCAGCCCCAGCATTTT
D gene: -; clone size: few; J gene: TRBJ2-5; V gene: TRBV5-5; CDR3 protein: CASSLYGGAKETQYF; CDR3 DNA: TGTGCCAGCAGCTTGTATGGGGGCGCGAAGGAGACCCAGTACTTC
D gene: TRBD1; clone size: -; J gene: TRBJ1-4; V gene: TRBV6-5; CDR3 protein: CASSYSGTAFKLFF; CDR3 DNA: TGTGCCAGCAGTTACTCCGGGACAGCTTTCAAACTGTTTTTT
D gene: -; clone size: -; J gene: TRBJ1-1; V gene: TRBV7-9; CDR3 protein: CASSFTGLTEAFF; CDR3 DNA: TGTGCCAGCAGCTTTACAGGGTTAACTGAAGCTTTCTTT
D gene: -; clone size: -; J gene: TRBJ2-7; V gene: TRBV5-5; CDR3 protein: CASSLLATNEQYF; CDR3 DNA: TGTGCCAGCAGCTTACTAGCTACTAACGAGCAGTACTTC
D gene: -; clone size: many; J gene: TRBJ2-7; V gene: TRBV7-2; CDR3 protein: CASSLGHSSYEQYF; CDR3 DNA: TGTGCCAGCAGCTTGGGACACAGCTCCTACGAGCAGTACTTC
D gene: -; clone size: few; J gene: TRBJ2-3; V gene: TRBV29-1; CDR3 protein: CSISGPSGSRTDTQYF; CDR3 DNA: TGCAGCATCTCGGGTCCCAGCGGGTCACGCACAGATACGCAGTATTTT
D gene: -; clone size: -; J gene: TRBJ2-3; V gene: TRBV11-2; CDR3 protein: CASSPSAGAGFTQYF; CDR3 DNA: TGTGCCAGCAGCCCATCGGCGGGCGCGGGATTTACGCAGTATTTT
D gene: TRBD1; clone size: -; J gene: TRBJ2-1; V gene: TRBV7-8; CDR3 protein: CASSLDRPGFNEQFF; CDR3 DNA: TGTGCCAGCAGCTTGGACAGGCCGGGCTTCAATGAGCAGTTCTTC
D gene: TRBD1; clone size: -; J gene: TRBJ2-2; V gene: TRBV7-9; CDR3 protein: CASRNSRGLYTGELFF; CDR3 DNA: TGTGCCAGCAGAAATAGCAGGGGGCTTTACACCGGGGAGCTGTTTTTT
D gene: TRBD2; clone size: -; J gene: TRBJ2-3; V gene: TRBV20-1; CDR3 protein: CSAALAGIDTQYF; CDR3 DNA: TGCAGTGCGGCACTAGCGGGGATAGATACGCAGTATTTT
D gene: -; clone size: few; J gene: TRBJ1-6; V gene: TRBV7-9; CDR3 protein: CASSYWNGGDSPLHF; CDR3 DNA: TGTGCCAGCAGCTATTGGAATGGGGGGGACTCACCCCTCCACTTT
D gene: -; clone size: few; J gene: TRBJ2-2; V gene: TRBV7-3; CDR3 protein: CASRLTSSGELFF; CDR3 DNA: TGTGCCAGCAGGCTAACTAGCAGCGGGGAGCTGTTTTTT
D gene: TRBD2; clone size: -; J gene: TRBJ2-2; V gene: TRBV10-3; CDR3 protein: CAIRGLDNTGELFF; CDR3 DNA: TGTGCCATCAGGGGACTAGACAACACCGGGGAGCTGTTTTTT
D gene: TRBD1; clone size: -; J gene: TRBJ1-4; V gene: TRBV20-1; CDR3 protein: CSAPLGQKNEKLFF; CDR3 DNA: TGCAGTGCTCCTCTGGGACAGAAAAATGAAAAACTGTTTTTT
D gene: -; clone size: few; J gene: TRBJ1-1; V gene: TRBV2; CDR3 protein: CASSRDPVMNTEAFF; CDR3 DNA: TGTGCCAGCAGTCGGGACCCAGTGATGAACACTGAAGCTTTCTTT
D gene: -; clone size: -; J gene: TRBJ2-7; V gene: TRBV20-1; CDR3 protein: CSARKVMLREQYF; CDR3 DNA: TGCAGTGCTAGAAAGGTTATGCTACGCGAGCAGTACTTC
D gene: TRBD1; clone size: -; J gene: TRBJ2-7; V gene: TRBV30; CDR3 protein: CAWSGQGQRSYEQYF; CDR3 DNA: TGTGCCTGGAGTGGACAGGGACAGCGATCCTACGAGCAGTACTTC
D gene: TRBD2; clone size: few; J gene: TRBJ2-1; V gene: TRBV20-1; CDR3 protein: CSVRGGGSDNEQFF; CDR3 DNA: TGCAGTGTTCGCGGCGGGGGGTCAGACAATGAGCAGTTCTTC
D gene: TRBD1; clone size: many; J gene: TRBJ1-6; V gene: TRBV6-2/TRBV6-3; CDR3 protein: CASSTPRDRRNSPLHF; CDR3 DNA: TGTGCCAGCAGCACACCCCGGGACAGGCGAAATTCACCCCTCCACTTT
D gene: -; clone size: -; J gene: TRBJ2-3; V gene: TRBV13; CDR3 protein: CASSPPGGVGGTTDTQYF; CDR3 DNA: TGTGCCAGCAGCCCACCCGGCGGGGTGGGTGGCACTACAGATACGCAGTATTTT
D gene: TRBD2; clone size: -; J gene: TRBJ2-7; V gene: TRBV6-5; CDR3 protein: CASSYQFRTSGPSYEQYF; CDR3 DNA: TGTGCCAGCAGTTACCAGTTCAGGACTAGCGGGCCCTCCTACGAGCAGTACTTC
D gene: TRBD2; clone size: -; J gene: TRBJ2-1; V gene: TRBV4-3; CDR3 protein: CASSQWASSGGGQFF; CDR3 DNA: TGCGCCAGCAGCCAATGGGCCTCGTCTGGGGGGGGGCAGTTCTTC
D gene: TRBD1; clone size: few; J gene: TRBJ1-1; V gene: TRBV5-1; CDR3 protein: CASSTGQGWNTEAFF; CDR3 DNA: TGCGCCAGCAGCACGGGACAGGGTTGGAACACTGAAGCTTTCTTT
D gene: TRBD2; clone size: -; J gene: TRBJ2-1; V gene: TRBV27; CDR3 protein: CASTLGLAGSSYNEQFF; CDR3 DNA: TGTGCCAGCACCCTAGGACTAGCGGGTAGCTCCTACAATGAGCAGTTCTTC
D gene: -; clone size: many; J gene: TRBJ2-1; V gene: TRBV20-1; CDR3 protein: CSVRLYPYNEQFF; CDR3 DNA: TGCAGTGTCCGACTTTACCCCTACAATGAGCAGTTCTTC
D gene: -; clone size: few; J gene: TRBJ2-1; V gene: TRBV6-5; CDR3 protein: CASSYQQLGSYGNEQFF; CDR3 DNA: TGTGCCAGCAGTTACCAACAACTAGGTAGCTACGGCAATGAGCAGTTCTTC
D gene: TRBD2; clone size: few; J gene: TRBJ2-5; V gene: TRBV7-3; CDR3 protein: CASSELGLGEETQYF; CDR3 DNA: TGTGCCAGCAGCGAACTGGGACTAGGAGAAGAGACCCAGTACTTC
D gene: -; clone size: -; J gene: TRBJ1-2; V gene: TRBV18; CDR3 protein: CASSPGDKNGYTF; CDR3 DNA: TGTGCCAGCTCCCCCGGTGACAAAAATGGCTACACCTTC
D gene: TRBD1; clone size: few; J gene: TRBJ2-1; V gene: TRBV24-1; CDR3 protein: CATSQGGQGYNEQFF; CDR3 DNA: TGTGCCACCAGCCAAGGGGGACAGGGCTACAATGAGCAGTTCTTC
D gene: TRBD2; clone size: few; J gene: TRBJ2-3; V gene: TRBV11-2; CDR3 protein: CASSPTSKERGEDTQYF; CDR3 DNA: TGTGCCAGCAGCCCCACTTCCAAGGAGCGGGGGGAGGATACGCAGTATTTT
D gene: TRBD2; clone size: -; J gene: TRBJ2-3; V gene: TRBV20-1; CDR3 protein: CSAEPLAAHGVDTQYF; CDR3 DNA: TGCAGTGCTGAGCCCCTAGCGGCCCATGGGGTGGATACGCAGTATTTT
D gene: TRBD2; clone size: few; J gene: TRBJ2-1; V gene: TRBV13; CDR3 protein: CASSSLAGNSYNEQFF; CDR3 DNA: TGTGCCAGCAGCTCCCTAGCGGGGAATAGCTACAATGAGCAGTTCTTC
D gene: -; clone size: few; J gene: TRBJ2-5; V gene: TRBV20-1; CDR3 protein: CSASPLGGGVIKETQYF; CDR3 DNA: TGCAGTGCTAGCCCCCTAGGGGGCGGGGTGATAAAAGAGACCCAGTACTTC
D gene: -; clone size: few; J gene: TRBJ1-1; V gene: TRBV20-1; CDR3 protein: CSAIVLGNTEAFF; CDR3 DNA: TGCAGTGCTATCGTCCTAGGAAACACTGAAGCTTTCTTT
D gene: -; clone size: many; J gene: TRBJ1-1; V gene: TRBV29-1; CDR3 protein: CSVSGLDMNTEAFF; CDR3 DNA: TGCAGCGTTTCCGGGTTGGATATGAACACTGAAGCTTTCTTT
D gene: -; clone size: few; J gene: TRBJ2-1; V gene: TRBV28; CDR3 protein: CASNADSSSYNEQFF; CDR3 DNA: TGTGCCAGCAACGCTGACAGTAGCTCCTACAATGAGCAGTTCTTC
D gene: -; clone size: once; J gene: TRBJ2-5; V gene: TRBV20-1; CDR3 protein: CSARMPGGGRQETQYF; CDR3 DNA: TGCAGTGCTAGGATGCCCGGTGGGGGGCGACAAGAGACCCAGTACTTC
D gene: -; clone size: once; J gene: TRBJ1-1; V gene: TRBV20-1; CDR3 protein: CSARNPGSTEAFF; CDR3 DNA: TGCAGTGCTAGAAACCCAGGGAGCACTGAAGCTTTCTTT
D gene: TRBD1; clone size: -; J gene: TRBJ2-1; V gene: TRBV11-1; CDR3 protein: CASSSKPGQGSNEQFF; CDR3 DNA: TGTGCCAGCAGCAGCAAGCCGGGACAGGGGAGTAATGAGCAGTTCTTC
D gene: -; clone size: -; J gene: TRBJ1-2; V gene: TRBV27; CDR3 protein: CASSVSPDYGYTF; CDR3 DNA: TGTGCCAGCAGTGTCTCGCCCGACTATGGCTACACCTTC